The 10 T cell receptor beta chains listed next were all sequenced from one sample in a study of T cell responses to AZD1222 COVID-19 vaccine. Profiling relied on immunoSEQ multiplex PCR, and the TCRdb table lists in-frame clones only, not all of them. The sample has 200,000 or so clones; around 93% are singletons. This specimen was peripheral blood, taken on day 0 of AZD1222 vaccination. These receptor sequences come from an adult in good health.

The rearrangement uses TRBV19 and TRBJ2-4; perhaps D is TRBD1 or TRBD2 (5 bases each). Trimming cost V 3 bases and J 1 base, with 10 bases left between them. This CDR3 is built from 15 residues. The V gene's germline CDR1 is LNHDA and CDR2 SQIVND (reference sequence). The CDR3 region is CASSMRGSAKNIQYF. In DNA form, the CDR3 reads TGTGCCAGTAGTATGAGGGGATCGGCCAAAAACATTCAGTACTTC.

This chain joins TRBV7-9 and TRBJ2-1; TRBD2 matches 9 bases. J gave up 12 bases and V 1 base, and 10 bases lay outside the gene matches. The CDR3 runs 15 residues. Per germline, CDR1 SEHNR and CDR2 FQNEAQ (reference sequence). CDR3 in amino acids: CASSLDWREGRGQFF. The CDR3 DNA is TGTGCCAGCAGCTTAGATTGGCGGGAGGGCCGGGGGCAGTTCTTC. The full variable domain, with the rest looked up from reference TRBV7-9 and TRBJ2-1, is DTGVSQNPRHKITKRGQNVTFRCDPISEHNRLYWYRQTLGQGPEFLTYFQNEAQLEKSRLLSDRFSAERPKGSFSTLEIQRTEQGDSAMYLCASSLDWREGRGQFFGPGTRLTVL.

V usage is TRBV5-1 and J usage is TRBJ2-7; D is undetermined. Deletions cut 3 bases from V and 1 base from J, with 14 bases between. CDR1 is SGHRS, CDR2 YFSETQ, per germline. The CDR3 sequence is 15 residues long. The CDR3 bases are TGCGCCAGCAGCTCGCAAGCTGACCCATCCTACGAGCAGTACTTC. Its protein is CASSSQADPSYEQYF.

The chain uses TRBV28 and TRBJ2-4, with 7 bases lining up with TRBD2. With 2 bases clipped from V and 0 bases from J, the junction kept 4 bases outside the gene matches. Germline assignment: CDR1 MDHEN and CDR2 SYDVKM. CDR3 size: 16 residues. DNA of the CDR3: TGTGCCAGCAGTTTAGGCGGGAGACAAGCCAAAAACATTCAGTACTTC. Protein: CASSLGGRQAKNIQYF. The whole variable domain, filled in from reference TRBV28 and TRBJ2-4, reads DVKVTQSSRYLVKRTGEKVFLECVQDMDHENMFWYRQDPGLGLRLIYFSYDVKMKEKGDIPEGYSVSREKKERFSLILESASTNQTSMYLCASSLGGRQAKNIQYFGAGTRLSVL.

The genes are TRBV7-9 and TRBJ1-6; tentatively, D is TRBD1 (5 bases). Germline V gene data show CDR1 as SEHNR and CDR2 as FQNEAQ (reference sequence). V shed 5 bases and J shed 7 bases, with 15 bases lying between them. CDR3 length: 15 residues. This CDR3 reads CASSPDRQLNSPLHF. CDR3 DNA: TGTGCCAGCAGCCCGGACCGACAGCTAAATTCACCCCTCCACTTT.

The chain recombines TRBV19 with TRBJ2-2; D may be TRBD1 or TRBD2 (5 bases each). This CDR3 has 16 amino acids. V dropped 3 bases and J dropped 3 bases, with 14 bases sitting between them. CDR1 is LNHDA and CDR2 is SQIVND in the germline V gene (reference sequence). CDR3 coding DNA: TGTGCCAGTAGTATTCGAGGGGCCTGGGACACCGGGGAGCTGTTTTTT. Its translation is CASSIRGAWDTGELFF.

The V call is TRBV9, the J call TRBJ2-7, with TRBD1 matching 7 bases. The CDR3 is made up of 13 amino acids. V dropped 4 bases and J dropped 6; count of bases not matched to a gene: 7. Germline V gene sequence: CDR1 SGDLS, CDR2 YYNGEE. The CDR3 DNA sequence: TGTGCCAGCAGCCGGGACAGACGTAGCGAGCAGTACTTC. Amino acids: CASSRDRRSEQYF.

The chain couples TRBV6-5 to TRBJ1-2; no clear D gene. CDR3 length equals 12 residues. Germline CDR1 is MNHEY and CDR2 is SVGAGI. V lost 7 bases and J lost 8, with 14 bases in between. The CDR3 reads CASKVGIGGYTF. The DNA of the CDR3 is TGTGCCAGCAAAGTGGGGATTGGAGGCTACACCTTC.

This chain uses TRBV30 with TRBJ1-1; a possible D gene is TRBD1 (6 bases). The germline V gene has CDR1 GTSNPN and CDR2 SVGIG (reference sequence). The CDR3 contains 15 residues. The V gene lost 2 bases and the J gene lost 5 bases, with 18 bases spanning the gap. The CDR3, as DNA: TGTGCCTGGAGTATAGGTACAGGGTCGGGTACTGAAGCTTTCTTT. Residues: CAWSIGTGSGTEAFF.

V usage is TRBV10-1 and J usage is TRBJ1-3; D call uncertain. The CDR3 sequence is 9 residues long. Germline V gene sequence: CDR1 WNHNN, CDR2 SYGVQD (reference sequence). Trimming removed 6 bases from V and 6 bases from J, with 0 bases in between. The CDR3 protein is CASRNTIYF. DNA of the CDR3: TGCGCCAGCAGAAACACCATATATTTT.